This T cell receptor (beta chain) was sequenced for a study of Graves' ophthalmopathy and Graves' hyperthyroidism. Study overall: The authors collected peripheral blood at initial diagnosis, before any treatment. Study-wide points: Using 13 signatures, a model distinguished ophthalmopathy from stable hyperthyroidism, reaching about 85% sensitivity and 80% to 83% specificity.

Per the germline V gene, CDR1 is MNHEY and CDR2 is SVGEGT. This CDR3 has 13 residues. Trimming took 4 bases from V and 6 from J; bases not matched to a gene: 6. This clonotype showed up many times. Antigen specificity is unknown. Investigators amplified TCR beta CDR3 regions from RNA transcripts. Investigators did first-round RT-PCR with HTBI primers, then second-round multiplex PCR. MiXCR, applied by TCRdb to the multiplex PCR reads, yields one record per CDR3 protein. The profile covers roughly 400,000 distinct CDR3 sequences, with 15% to 19% appearing a single time and roughly 7% taken by the ten largest. Stable hyperthyroidism referred to disease that showed no ophthalmopathy within 18 months of follow-up. The PBMCs used were ones drawn from approximately 10 ml of fresh peripheral blood.

The receptor was derived from a woman between 18 and 30 years old with stable Graves' hyperthyroidism. The V call is TRBV6-2 or TRBV6-3, the J call TRBJ2-7; 7 bases are shared with TRBD1. Source material: peripheral blood. CDR3 coding DNA: TGTGCCAGCAGTTCCCCCGGGACAGCCGAGCAGTACTTC. It is translated as CASSSPGTAEQYF.